The T cell receptor (beta chain) described here comes from a study of tumor-infiltrating lymphocytes in primary liver carcinoma. The template, approximately 500 ng total RNA, yielded TCR beta cDNA made with a constant-region primer. Libraries of TCR beta came from three nested multiplex PCR rounds with slightly modified ARM-PCR. Running roughly 10 cycles apiece, the first two PCR rounds relied on TRBV1-TRBV30 forward primers together with a C-beta reverse primer. TCRdb reprocessed the multiplex PCR reads via MiXCR and lists one record per CDR3 protein. The data show 20,000 to 25,000 distinct CDR3 sequences, with roughly 78% seen just once and 41% held by the top ten. Unsorted bulk tissue of roughly 19-30 mg yielded co-extracted RNA and DNA. The cohort consisted of patients whose primary liver carcinoma was surgically resected. At sampling, these chronic HBV carriers had received no treatment. Germline V gene sequence: CDR1 MNHNS, CDR2 SASEGT. The CDR3 has 16 amino acids.

Turning to this clonotype: Relative to the germline gene, one junction end is altered; a read error may explain this.

This clonotype was sampled from a man aged 40-49 years with primary liver carcinoma and hepatitis B virus infection. The sequenced sample was liver tumor tissue from sampling region 1. The subset denotes: tumor region T1, superior pole. The chain is built from TRBV6-1 and TRBJ2-1; 10 positions match TRBD2. The CDR3 sequence is CTSSEATSGWGREQFF. The CDR3 DNA sequence: TGTACCAGCAGTGAAGCGACTAGCGGGTGGGGGCGGGAACAGTTCTTC.